Each of the 26 T cell receptor beta chains below was sequenced from the same sample in a study of human T cells and chemical hapten exposure. The sample's time point: patch test 2, 6 weeks after DPC sensitization. Stated treatment: therapeutic diphenylcyclopropenone sensitization with weekly scalp DPC. TCRdb reprocessed the RACE reads via MiXCR and lists one record per CDR3 protein. The sample shows a few hundred thousand distinct CDR3 sequences, around 6% of them seen only once. Material: whole blood, obtained in connection with sensitization to the hapten diphenylcyclopropenone (DPC). Every receptor here comes from a woman aged 18 to 35 with alopecia areata. Some clones in this sample may be carry-over from other donors' samples.

V gene TRBV7-3 combines with J gene TRBJ2-2, with 8 bases identical to TRBD2. Germline-derived CDR1 and CDR2 are SGHTA and FQGTGA. V lost 1 base, J lost 3 bases, and 7 bases stayed unmatched. There are 17 residues in the CDR3. The CDR3 protein is CASSLNPIAGHTGELFF. CDR3 bases: TGTGCCAGCAGCTTAAACCCCATAGCGGGGCACACCGGGGAGCTGTTTTTT. The variable domain in full, with the rest retrieved from reference TRBV7-3 and TRBJ2-2, is GAGVSQTPSNKVTEKGKYVELRCDPISGHTALYWYRQSLGQGPEFLIYFQGTGAADDSGLPNDRFFAVRPEGSVSTLKIQRTERGDSAVYLCASSLNPIAGHTGELFFGEGSRLTVL.

The V gene is TRBV9, the J gene TRBJ1-5; D is possibly TRBD1 (5 bases). There are 15 residues in the CDR3. Germline lookup yields CDR1 SGDLS and CDR2 YYNGEE. Trimming took off 2 bases at V and 3 bases at J, with 12 bases between the two ends. DNA of the CDR3: TGTGCCAGCAGCGTGGAAGGGGTGGTCAATCAGCCCCAGCATTTT. This codes for CASSVEGVVNQPQHF. Looking up the rest from reference TRBV9 and TRBJ1-5 gives the full variable domain: DSGVTQTPKHLITATGQRVTLRCSPRSGDLSVYWYQQSLDQGLQFLIQYYNGEERAKGNILERFSAQQFPDLHSELNLSSLELGDSALYFCASSVEGVVNQPQHFGDGTRLSIL.

In this sample, this clonotype turned up many times. This chain joins TRBV29-1 and TRBJ1-1; D may be TRBD1 (5 bases). The CDR3 totals 11 residues. CDR1 and CDR2 from the germline V gene are SQVTM and ANQGSEA. V was shortened by 5 bases and J by 1 base, with 5 bases between the two germline ends. CDR3: CSVRGNTEAFF. CDR3 DNA: TGCAGCGTTAGGGGGAACACTGAAGCTTTCTTT.

The chain joins TRBV7-8 to TRBJ1-5, with D unresolved. The CDR3 consists of 15 residues. V was clipped by 5 bases and J by 0 bases, with 11 bases between them. The germline V gene encodes CDR1 SGHVS and CDR2 FQNEAQ. CDR3 sequence (DNA): TGTGCCAGCAGCCCGGACTTTGATAGCAATCAGCCCCAGCATTTT. This translates into CASSPDFDSNQPQHF. The full variable domain, its missing parts supplied by reference TRBV7-8 and TRBJ1-5, is GAGVSQSPRYKVAKRGQDVALRCDPISGHVSLFWYQQALGQGPEFLTYFQNEAQLDKSGLPSDRFFAERPEGSVSTLKIQRTQQEDSAVYLCASSPDFDSNQPQHFGDGTRLSIL.

The genes are TRBV24-1 and TRBJ2-3, with D possibly matching TRBD2 (6 bases). This CDR3 has 14 amino acids. V was clipped by 1 base and J by 3 bases, with 7 bases between them. Germline V gene lookup returns CDR1 KGHDR and CDR2 SFDVKD. The CDR3 is CATSDLRGTDTQYF. The CDR3, as DNA: TGTGCCACCAGTGATTTACGGGGGACAGATACGCAGTATTTT.

The chain is built from TRBV28 and TRBJ2-7; D gene ambiguous. Trimming stripped 3 bases from V and 1 base from J, with 7 bases between. CDR3 length: 13 residues. Germline loops: CDR1 MDHEN, CDR2 SYDVKM. In DNA form, the CDR3 reads TGTGCCAGCAGTTTTTATGGGTCCTACGAGCAGTACTTC. Amino acids: CASSFYGSYEQYF. Complete variable domain (other parts from reference TRBV28 and TRBJ2-7): DVKVTQSSRYLVKRTGEKVFLECVQDMDHENMFWYRQDPGLGLRLIYFSYDVKMKEKGDIPEGYSVSREKKERFSLILESASTNQTSMYLCASSFYGSYEQYFGPGTRLTVT.

This clonotype was seen many times. This chain links TRBV4-3 with TRBJ2-7; no definite D call. V gave up 1 base and J gave up 0 bases, with 10 bases separating them. Germline CDR1 reads LGHNA; CDR2 reads YSLEER. This CDR3 has 15 amino acids. The CDR3 reads CASSQVADYSYEQYF. CDR3 sequence (DNA): TGCGCCAGCAGCCAAGTAGCCGATTACTCCTACGAGCAGTACTTC.

In regard to this clonotype: One base away lies a much larger clone, so this may be a sequencing read error. The chain joins TRBV20-1 to TRBJ1-6; 9 bases align to TRBD1. The CDR3 loop spans 15 amino acids. CDR1 DFQATT and CDR2 SNEGSKA come from the germline V gene (reference sequence). CDR3 loop: CGAQPGQGRNSPLHF. CDR3 bases: TGCGGTGCTCAGCCCGGACAGGGGCGTAATTCACCCCTCCACTTT.

This clonotype was seen more than once but under ten times. The rearrangement joins TRBV6-5 to TRBJ1-3, with D maybe TRBD1 (5 bases). Trimming cost V 0 bases and J 5 bases, with 11 bases left between them. The CDR3 contains 15 residues. The germline V gene encodes CDR1 MNHEY and CDR2 SVGAGI. The CDR3 coding sequence is TGTGCCAGCAGTTACTCGGGACGCTCCAGAAACACCATATATTTT. Amino acids: CASSYSGRSRNTIYF.

A few counts support this clonotype. This chain joins TRBV7-6 and TRBJ2-1; 11 bases agree with TRBD2. CDR3 length equals 17 residues. Per germline, CDR1 SGHVS and CDR2 FNYEAQ. V lost 0 bases, J lost 7 bases, and 8 bases stayed unmatched. CDR3 in DNA: TGTGCCAGCAGCTTAGCCCTTTGGACTAGCGGGTTGAATGAGCAGTTCTTC. This translates into CASSLALWTSGLNEQFF. Combining the CDR3 with reference TRBV7-6 and TRBJ2-1 gives the whole variable domain GAGVSQSPRYKVTKRGQDVALRCDPISGHVSLYWYRQALGQGPEFLTYFNYEAQQDKSGLPNDRFSAERPEGSISTLTIQRTEQRDSAMYRCASSLALWTSGLNEQFFGPGTRLTVL.

The V call is TRBV5-1, the J call TRBJ2-3; TRBD1 or TRBD2 may be the D gene (5 bases each). V shed 4 bases and J shed 3 bases, with 15 bases lying between them. This CDR3 has 15 amino acids. Germline CDR1 is SGHRS and CDR2 is YFSETQ. The CDR3 DNA sequence: TGCGCCAGCAGCCCGGGGCTGGGCGGGACAGATACGCAGTATTTT. Amino acid sequence: CASSPGLGGTDTQYF.

The rearrangement joins TRBV19 to TRBJ2-3; D call uncertain. Germline V CDR1 and CDR2: LNHDA, SQIVND (reference sequence). The CDR3 loop spans 11 amino acids. V shed 2 bases and J shed 6 bases, with 3 bases lying between them. This chain's CDR3 is CASSIMDTQYF. The CDR3 bases are TGTGCCAGTAGTATAATGGATACGCAGTATTTT.

This clonotype occurred many times. This chain links TRBV7-9 with TRBJ1-4; no firm D call. V lost 7 bases to trimming and J lost 8 bases, with 23 bases between them. CDR1 is SEHNR, CDR2 FQNEAQ, per germline (reference sequence). The CDR3 is made up of 16 amino acids. DNA for the CDR3: TGTGCCAGCAACAAAATCGAGGTTGGATATCGGGAAAAACTGTTTTTT. Encoded protein: CASNKIEVGYREKLFF.

This chain connects TRBV7-9 to TRBJ2-1, with TRBD2 matching 7 bases. After removal of 5 bases from V and 0 bases from J, the junction contained 10 bases not matched to a gene. The CDR3 consists of 17 residues. Germline assignment: CDR1 SEHNR and CDR2 FQNEAQ (reference sequence). CDR3 DNA: TGTGCCAGCAGCCCGGTGGGAGGGACCAACTCCTACAATGAGCAGTTCTTC. Residues: CASSPVGGTNSYNEQFF.

This clonotype has at least ten counts. V is TRBV12-3 or TRBV12-4 and J is TRBJ1-3, with no clear D. Trimming stripped 2 bases from V and 2 bases from J, with 7 bases between. CDR3 length: 14 amino acids. The CDR3: CASSLRKAGNTIYF. CDR3 nucleotides: TGTGCCAGCAGTTTACGGAAGGCTGGAAACACCATATATTTT.

This clonotype was observed many times. This chain uses TRBV10-3 with TRBJ1-1; D gene uncertain. The CDR3 sequence is 13 residues long. V was trimmed by 5 bases and J by 3 bases, leaving 10 bases between them. CDR1 is ENHRY and CDR2 is SYGVKD in the germline V gene. The chain's CDR3 is CAISLQMDTEAFF. In DNA, the CDR3 is TGTGCCATCAGTCTCCAGATGGACACTGAAGCTTTCTTT.

The sample holds a few counts of this clonotype. The chain carries TRBV28 and TRBJ2-3; 9 bases agree with TRBD2. V shed 0 bases and J 4 bases; nucleotides not matched to a gene: 2. This CDR3 has 15 amino acids. Germline CDR1 reads MDHEN; CDR2 reads SYDVKM. CDR3: CASSLWERGADTQYF. The CDR3, as DNA: TGTGCCAGCAGTTTATGGGAGCGGGGGGCAGATACGCAGTATTTT.

This clonotype has only a few counts. For the CDR3, the DNA is TGCGCCAGCAGTTCCGGGACAGGGGCGCCTAATACGCAGTATTTT. This encodes CASSSGTGAPNTQYF. The gene calls are TRBV5-1 and TRBJ2-3, with 10 bases that match TRBD1. The length of the CDR3 is 15 residues. Unmatched junction bases numbered 10, after V lost 5 bases and J lost 7 bases. The germline CDR1 and CDR2 sequences are SGHRS and YFSETQ.

This clonotype was observed at least ten times. This chain uses TRBV6-5 with TRBJ1-5, with 7 positions matching TRBD1. Germline values: CDR1 MNHEY, CDR2 SVGAGI. Trimming took 6 bases from V and 5 from J; bases not matched to a gene: 7. This CDR3 is 14 amino acids long. The CDR3 spells CASSRQGSDQPQHF. CDR3 in DNA: TGTGCCAGCAGCCGACAGGGCTCGGATCAGCCCCAGCATTTT.

In this sample, this clonotype turned up a few times. The chain has TRBV28 and TRBJ2-3, with 11 bases identical to TRBD2. CDR3 length: 15 amino acids. V trimming: 2 bases; J trimming: 5 bases; junction bases outside the gene matches: 3. Per germline, CDR1 MDHEN and CDR2 SYDVKM. In DNA form, the CDR3 reads TGTGCCAGCAGTTTACTAGCGGGGGGCGAAGATACGCAGTATTTT. Encoded protein: CASSLLAGGEDTQYF.

This clonotype was detected only a few times. The chain combines TRBV6-1 with TRBJ1-6; D gene unclear. Germline V gives CDR1 MNHNS, CDR2 SASEGT. Between the trimmed V and J ends, which lost 2 bases and 9 bases, there was a span of 11 bases. The CDR3 consists of 14 residues. Written as DNA, the CDR3 is TGTGCCAGCAGTGAACCGGCGGACCCTTCACCCCTCCACTTT. Translating it yields CASSEPADPSPLHF.

The J gene is TRBJ2-1, the V gene TRBV2; 8 bases agree with TRBD2. Germline CDR1 is SNHLY and CDR2 is FYNNEI. The CDR3 totals 15 residues. The V gene end was trimmed by 1 base and the J gene end by 4 bases; junction bases not matched to a gene: 3. The CDR3 sequence: CASSEGTSRYNEQFF. In DNA form, the CDR3 reads TGTGCCAGCAGTGAAGGGACTAGCAGGTACAATGAGCAGTTCTTC.

This clonotype was counted at least ten times. The chain joins TRBV5-5 to TRBJ1-3; 10 bases are shared with TRBD1. The CDR3 has 15 amino acids. The trim removed 4 bases at V and 2 bases at J, leaving 3 bases unmatched. In germline, CDR1 is SGHKS, CDR2 YYEKEE (reference sequence). The CDR3 region has the DNA TGTGCCAGCAGCAAGGGACAGGGGACTGGAAACACCATATATTTT. Translated: CASSKGQGTGNTIYF. Filled out from reference TRBV5-5 and TRBJ1-3, the complete variable domain reads DAGVTQSPTHLIKTRGQQVTLRCSPISGHKSVSWYQQVLGQGPQFIFQYYEKEERGRGNFPDRFSARQFPNYSSELNVNALLLGDSALYLCASSKGQGTGNTIYFGEGSWLTVV.

The V and J genes are TRBV21-1 and TRBJ2-7; TRBD2 is the table's D call, not checked against the DNA. TRBV21-1 is tagged as a pseudogene. The CDR3 length is 17 residues. CDR3 in amino acids: CASRGEGLTGVSGEQYF. The CDR3 region has the DNA TGTGCCAGCAGAGGGGAGGGTTTGACGGGAGTAAGCGGCGAGCAGTACTTC.

This clonotype was seen ten or more times. This chain links TRBV7-9 with TRBJ1-1, with a possible D match to TRBD1 (5 bases). V shed 6 bases and J shed 0 bases, with 8 bases lying between them. Germline CDR1 is SEHNR and CDR2 is FQNEAQ (reference sequence). The CDR3 has 13 amino acids. CDR3 residues: CASRKGVNTEAFF. In DNA, the CDR3 is TGTGCCAGCAGAAAAGGGGTGAACACTGAAGCTTTCTTT.

The V call is TRBV20-1, the J call TRBJ2-3, with TRBD2 as a possible D gene (6 bases). Trimming cost V 1 base and J 5 bases, with 10 bases left between them. The V gene's germline CDR1 is DFQATT and CDR2 SNEGSKA (reference sequence). The CDR3 is made up of 13 amino acids. CDR3 nucleotide sequence: TGCAGTGCTAGAGCCAGCGGGCTAGATACGCAGTATTTT. It specifies CSARASGLDTQYF.